This T cell receptor beta chain appears in the sequencing data of a study of response to subunit inactivated influenza vaccine. Overall study findings and caveats: The study's authors posited that every seasonal influenza vaccination enlists few new T cells.

As concerns this clonotype: Its antigen is unknown.

TCRdb reprocessed the RT-PCR reads via MiXCR and lists one record per CDR3 protein. The sample holds about 480,000 distinct CDR3 sequences, 25% seen once. This CDR3 contains 18 residues. Germline values: CDR1 SGHTA, CDR2 FQGTGA. V lost 5 bases and J lost 0; bases outside the gene matches: 8. The origin of this receptor is a man between 50 and 59 years old who received an inactivated influenza vaccine. The rearrangement uses TRBV7-3 and TRBJ2-6; TRBD1 agrees at 9 bases. Sequences were derived from CD4+ T cells sorted from PBMCs, sampled about 5 days after vaccination. The CDR3 DNA is TGTGCCAGCAGCCCGATGGGACAGGGTCTCTCTGGGGCCAACGTCCTGACTTTC. It translates to CASSPMGQGLSGANVLTF.